This section outlines one T cell receptor (beta chain) sequence together with its context. The antigen remains unidentified. Sequencing was performed with immunoSEQ multiplex PCR; in TCRdb, only in-frame clones are kept and a portion is missing. The sample has approximately 99,000 clones; 89% are singletons. This sample stems from a study of T cell responses to AZD1222 COVID-19 vaccine. Findings and limits, study-wide: Regions 160-218 and 743-854 dominated among vaccine-associated CD4 TCRs spanning spike. Spike-specific TCR repertoires showed rising breadth and depth after two AZD1222 doses.

Germline-derived CDR1 and CDR2 are KGHDR and SFDVKD. The CDR3 covers 16 residues. Trimming cost V 4 bases and J 0 bases, with 11 bases left between them. The rearrangement links TRBV24-1 to TRBJ2-2; D is perhaps TRBD1 or TRBD2 (5 bases each). Specimen: peripheral blood, collected on day 0 of MenACWY control vaccination. The receptor's source is an adult in good health. The CDR3 sequence is CATSEGRPPNTGELFF. The CDR3 DNA follows: TGTGCCACCAGTGAGGGACGTCCTCCGAACACCGGGGAGCTGTTTTTT.